This T cell receptor beta chain was retrieved from a study of T cells in Graves' hyperthyroidism and ophthalmopathy. This clonotype was found a few times. Its specificity is unknown. Using RNA transcripts as the source, TCR beta CDR3 regions were amplified. Initially, a first-round RT-PCR of the TCR CDR3 employed the HTBI primer set. MiXCR was run by TCRdb on the multiplex PCR reads, yielding one entry per CDR3 protein. The table shows 270,000 or so distinct CDR3 sequences, with 12% to 15% occurring only once. Findings and limits, study-wide: For ophthalmopathy, model prediction preceded onset by a median roughly 6.5 months.

Before ophthalmopathy appeared, progressors gave blood at initial hyperthyroidism diagnosis. The CDR3 runs 13 residues. Germline V CDR1 and CDR2: MRHNA, SNTAGT. Trimming took off 2 bases at V and 12 bases at J, with 14 bases between the two ends. The source of this sequence is a woman aged 50 to 60 with Graves' hyperthyroidism that later progressed to Graves' ophthalmopathy. Sequenced sample: blood. The chain links TRBV6-4 to TRBJ2-1, with TRBD1 as a possible D gene (5 bases). CDR3 bases: TGTGCCAGCAGTGACGGGGCGACCGACAGGCAGTTCTTC. Amino acid sequence: CASSDGATDRQFF.